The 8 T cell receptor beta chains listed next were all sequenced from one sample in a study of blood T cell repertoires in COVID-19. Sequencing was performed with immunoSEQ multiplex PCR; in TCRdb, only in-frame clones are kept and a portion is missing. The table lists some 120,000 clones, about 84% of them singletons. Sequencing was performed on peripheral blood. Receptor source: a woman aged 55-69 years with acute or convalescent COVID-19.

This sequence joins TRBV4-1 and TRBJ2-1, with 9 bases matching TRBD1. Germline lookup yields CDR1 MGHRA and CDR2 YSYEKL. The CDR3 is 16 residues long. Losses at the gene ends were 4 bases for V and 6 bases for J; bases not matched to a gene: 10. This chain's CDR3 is CASSPIGDRVSNEQFF. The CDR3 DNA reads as TGCGCCAGCAGCCCAATAGGGGACAGGGTGAGCAATGAGCAGTTCTTC.

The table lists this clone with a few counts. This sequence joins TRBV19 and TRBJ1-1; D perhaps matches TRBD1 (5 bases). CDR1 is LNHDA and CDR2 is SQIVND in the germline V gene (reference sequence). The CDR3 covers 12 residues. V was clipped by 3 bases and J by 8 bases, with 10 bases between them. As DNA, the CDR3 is TGTGCCAGTAGTATGCCCCCAGGGGAAGCTTTCTTT. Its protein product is CASSMPPGEAFF.

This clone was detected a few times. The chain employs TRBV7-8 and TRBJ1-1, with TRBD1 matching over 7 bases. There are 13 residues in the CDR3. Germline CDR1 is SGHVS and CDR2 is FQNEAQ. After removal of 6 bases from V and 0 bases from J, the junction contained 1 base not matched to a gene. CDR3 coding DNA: TGTGCCAGCAGAGGGGGCATGAACACTGAAGCTTTCTTT. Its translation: CASRGGMNTEAFF.

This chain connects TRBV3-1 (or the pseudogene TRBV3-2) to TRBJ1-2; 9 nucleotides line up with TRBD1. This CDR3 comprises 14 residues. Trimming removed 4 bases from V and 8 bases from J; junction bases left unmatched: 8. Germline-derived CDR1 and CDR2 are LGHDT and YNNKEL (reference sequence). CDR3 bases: TGTGCCAGCAGCCGGGAACAGGGGGCAGGGGGCTACACCTTC. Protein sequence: CASSREQGAGGYTF.

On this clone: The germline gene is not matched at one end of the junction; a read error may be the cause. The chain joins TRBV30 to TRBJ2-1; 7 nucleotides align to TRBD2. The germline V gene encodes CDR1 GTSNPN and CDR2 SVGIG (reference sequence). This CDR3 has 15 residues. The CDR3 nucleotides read TGTGCTTGGACTTCGGGGGGTTCAACTATCAATGAGCAGTTCTTC. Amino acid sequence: CAWTSGGSTINEQFF.

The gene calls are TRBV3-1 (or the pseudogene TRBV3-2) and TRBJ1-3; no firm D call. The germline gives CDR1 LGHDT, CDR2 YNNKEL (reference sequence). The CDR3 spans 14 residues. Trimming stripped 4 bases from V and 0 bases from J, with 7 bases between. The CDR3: CASSRGSSGNTIYF. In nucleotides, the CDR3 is TGTGCCAGCAGCCGTGGCAGCTCTGGAAACACCATATATTTT.

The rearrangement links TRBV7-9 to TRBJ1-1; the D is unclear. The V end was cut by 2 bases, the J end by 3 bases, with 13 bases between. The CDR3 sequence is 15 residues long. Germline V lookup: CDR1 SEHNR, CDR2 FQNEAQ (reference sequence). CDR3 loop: CASSLKRGQYTEAFF. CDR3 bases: TGTGCCAGCAGCTTAAAGAGAGGGCAGTACACTGAAGCTTTCTTT.

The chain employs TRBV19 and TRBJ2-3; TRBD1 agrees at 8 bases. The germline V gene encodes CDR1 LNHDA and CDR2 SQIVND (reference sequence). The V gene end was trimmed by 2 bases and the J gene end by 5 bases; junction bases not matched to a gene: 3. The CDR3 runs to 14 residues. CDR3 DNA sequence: TGTGCCAGTAGTATACGACAGGGGATAGATACGCAGTATTTT. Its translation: CASSIRQGIDTQYF.